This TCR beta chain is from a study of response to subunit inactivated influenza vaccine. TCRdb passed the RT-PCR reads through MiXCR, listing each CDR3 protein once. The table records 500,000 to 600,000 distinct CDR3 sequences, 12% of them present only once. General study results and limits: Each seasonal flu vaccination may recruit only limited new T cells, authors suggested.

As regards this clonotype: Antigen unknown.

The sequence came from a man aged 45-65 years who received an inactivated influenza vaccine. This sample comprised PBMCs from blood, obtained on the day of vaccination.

CDR3 sequence (DNA): TGTGCCAGCAGTACTACTAGCGGTCTATACAATGAGCAGTTCTTC. It codes for CASSTTSGLYNEQFF. The genes are TRBV12-3 or TRBV12-4 and TRBJ2-1; 8 nucleotides agree with TRBD2. The CDR3 runs 15 residues. The ends lost 5 bases at V and 4 bases at J; junction bases unmatched: 7.